This T cell receptor beta chain came from a study of blood T cell repertoires in COVID-19. Looking at the study overall: The United States, Italy and Spain provided the acute and convalescent COVID-19 samples.

Participants' own reports of clinical history determined their cohort assignment. This clone was picked up many times. Original handling: Reference gene primer amplification in the assay estimated nucleated cell counts. Measured with immunoSEQ multiplex PCR; TCRdb has only the in-frame clones, and not every one. The DNA gave D and trimming, while V, J and clone size come from that table. The table lists about 210,000 clones, around 81% of them singletons. This TCR came from a woman aged 45-60 years with acute COVID-19. Sequencing input: PBMCs or T cells enriched from blood (not recorded which).

The CDR3 coding sequence is TGTGCCAGTAGGAACCAGAGGTACACCGGGGAGCTGTTTTTT. This codes for CASRNQRYTGELFF. The J gene is TRBJ2-2, the V gene TRBV19, with D unclear. V lost 6 bases to trimming and J lost 3 bases, with 11 bases between them. This CDR3 has 14 amino acids. Germline V gene sequence: CDR1 LNHDA, CDR2 SQIVND (reference sequence). The full variable domain, its missing parts supplied by reference TRBV19 and TRBJ2-2, is DGGITQSPKYLFRKEGQNVTLSCEQNLNHDAMYWYRQDPGQGLRLIYYSQIVNDFQKGDIAEGYSVSREKKESFPLTVTSAQKNPTAFYLCASRNQRYTGELFFGEGSRLTVL.